The 21 T cell receptor beta chains below all came from one sample that was sequenced in a study of T cell responses to AZD1222 COVID-19 vaccine. Method: immunoSEQ multiplex PCR; TCRdb's copy keeps in-frame clones and lacks some. The data show about 110,000 clones, 85% to 90% seen once. The input for sequencing was peripheral blood, taken on day 0 of AZD1222 vaccination. Receptors originate from an adult in good health.

The rearrangement joins TRBV11-2 to TRBJ1-3; no definite D call. The germline V gene encodes CDR1 SGHAT and CDR2 FQNNGV. The CDR3 length is 15 residues. The V end lost 4 bases, the J end lost 6 bases, and 16 bases lay between the germline ends. As DNA, the CDR3 is TGTGCCAGCAGCTGGACGTCGGTCGGAACAAACACCATATATTTT. This sequence encodes CASSWTSVGTNTIYF.

This chain uses TRBV19 with TRBJ1-2; D gene ambiguous. The ends were cut back, 3 bases at V and 4 bases at J, with 18 bases in the middle. Germline V lookup: CDR1 LNHDA, CDR2 SQIVND (reference sequence). The CDR3 sequence is 16 residues long. The CDR3 bases are TGTGCCAGTAGTATCCAGACCGGCCGGACGGGCTATGGCTACACCTTC. The encoded protein is CASSIQTGRTGYGYTF.

This clone has only a few counts. The rearrangement joins TRBV28 to TRBJ2-7; the D call may be TRBD1 or TRBD2 (6 bases each). CDR1 and CDR2 (germline): MDHEN, SYDVKM. The CDR3 is 15 amino acids. V lost 4 bases and J 2 bases, leaving 15 bases between the germline ends. CDR3 sequence (DNA): TGTGCCAGCAGTTCTTGGGGGGCCTCGACCTACGAGCAGTACTTC. Encoded protein: CASSSWGASTYEQYF.

The V and J genes are TRBV28 and TRBJ1-2; 9 bases are shared with TRBD1. Germline trimming cut 5 bases from V and 8 bases from J; bases unmatched to any gene: 6. CDR1 MDHEN and CDR2 SYDVKM come from the germline V gene. The CDR3 runs 13 residues. CDR3 nucleotides: TGTGCCAGCAGTCCCGGGACAGGGTCAGGCTACACCTTC. Translating it yields CASSPGTGSGYTF.

The rearrangement joins TRBV6-5 to TRBJ2-7, with D possibly being TRBD1 (5 bases). The V end lost 7 bases, the J end lost 7 bases, and 17 bases lay between the germline ends. Germline V lookup: CDR1 MNHEY, CDR2 SVGAGI. CDR3 size: 13 residues. The CDR3 loop reads CASTFDRTREQYF. The CDR3, as DNA: TGTGCCAGCACCTTCGACAGAACCCGGGAGCAGTACTTC.

This clone was counted a few times. The chain joins TRBV5-8 to TRBJ1-4; D perhaps matches TRBD1 (6 bases). The CDR3 is made up of 14 amino acids. Germline V CDR1 and CDR2: SGHTS, YDEGEE. Trimming shortened V by 2 bases and J by 4 bases, and 9 bases separated the two germline ends. CDR3: CASSLGGINEKLFF. Written as DNA, the CDR3 is TGTGCCAGCAGCTTAGGGGGGATTAATGAAAAACTGTTTTTT.

This chain connects TRBV4-1 to TRBJ2-7; 8 bases agree with TRBD1. Germline-derived CDR1 and CDR2 are MGHRA and YSYEKL. This CDR3 contains 14 residues. V lost 1 base and J lost 4; bases outside the gene matches: 3. CDR3 residues: CASSQGTGTYEQYF. The CDR3 nucleotides read TGCGCCAGCAGCCAAGGGACAGGGACGTACGAGCAGTACTTC.

This clone appeared a single time. The rearrangement links TRBV6-5 to TRBJ2-7; 9 positions match TRBD2. The CDR3 totals 15 residues. Unmatched junction bases numbered 9, after V lost 6 bases and J lost 3 bases. From germline, CDR1 is MNHEY and CDR2 SVGAGI. This CDR3 is CASRAPAGGLYEQYF. Here the CDR3 DNA reads TGTGCCAGCAGGGCCCCAGCGGGGGGTCTCTACGAGCAGTACTTC.

The V call is TRBV28, the J call TRBJ2-7; 9 nucleotides agree with TRBD2. In germline, CDR1 is MDHEN, CDR2 SYDVKM. The J segment lost 1 base and the V segment lost 4 bases, leaving 5 bases of the junction unmatched. This CDR3 is built from 15 residues. The chain's CDR3 is CASSYRLAVSYEQYF. DNA of the CDR3: TGTGCCAGCAGTTATCGACTAGCGGTTTCCTACGAGCAGTACTTC.

This clone was seen a few times. The chain combines TRBV4-1 with TRBJ2-2; D may be TRBD1 (5 bases). The germline V gene encodes CDR1 MGHRA and CDR2 YSYEKL. The V and J ends lost 1 base and 5 bases respectively, with 8 bases between them. This CDR3 region has 14 residues. The CDR3 loop reads CASSQVGATGELFF. In DNA, the CDR3 is TGCGCCAGCAGCCAAGTTGGGGCGACCGGGGAGCTGTTTTTT.

The chain uses TRBV27 and TRBJ1-6, with TRBD1 identical over 8 bases. V trimming: 7 bases; J trimming: 4 bases; junction bases outside the gene matches: 6. The CDR3 has 15 residues. CDR1 and CDR2 from the germline V gene are MNHEY and SMNVEV (reference sequence). The CDR3 DNA reads TGTGCCAGCAAGTTCGGGGACAGGTATAATTCACCCCTCCACTTT. Its translation is CASKFGDRYNSPLHF.

The chain employs TRBV5-4 and TRBJ2-1; D might be TRBD2 (6 bases). The length of the CDR3 is 13 residues. Germline assignment: CDR1 SGHNT and CDR2 YYREEE (reference sequence). V lost 4 bases, J lost 8 bases, and 13 bases lay in between. CDR3 protein: CASSLQTGDEQFF. The CDR3 DNA is TGTGCCAGCAGCCTCCAGACGGGAGATGAGCAGTTCTTC.

The chain employs TRBV5-5 and TRBJ1-1; possible D gene TRBD1, 6 bases. The CDR3 is 15 residues long. Germline values: CDR1 SGHKS, CDR2 YYEKEE (reference sequence). V lost 0 bases to trimming and J lost 5 bases, with 14 bases between them. The CDR3 nucleotides are TGTGCCAGCAGCTTGGGGGACCTAGGGGGTACTGAAGCTTTCTTT. This encodes CASSLGDLGGTEAFF.

The rearrangement joins TRBV30 to TRBJ1-1, with D perhaps matching TRBD1 (6 bases). CDR3 size: 14 residues. The germline V and J ends were trimmed by 0 bases and 4 bases, with 12 bases remaining between them. From germline, CDR1 is GTSNPN and CDR2 SVGIG (reference sequence). Here the CDR3 DNA reads TGTGCCTGGAGTGTTCGGACAGTGATCACTGAAGCTTTCTTT. This codes for CAWSVRTVITEAFF. Drawing the rest from reference TRBV30 and TRBJ1-1, the complete variable domain is SQTIHQWPATLVQPVGSPLSLECTVEGTSNPNLYWYRQAAGRGLQLLFYSVGIGQISSEVPQNLSASRPQDRQFILSSKKLLLSDSGFYLCAWSVRTVITEAFFGQGTRLTVV.

V and J are TRBV5-4 and TRBJ1-4; 7 nucleotides match TRBD1. The CDR3 totals 15 residues. V shed 6 bases, J shed 5 bases, and the junction held 10 bases outside the gene matches. The V gene's germline CDR1 is SGHNT and CDR2 YYREEE (reference sequence). The CDR3, as DNA: TGTGCCAGCACCCGGGGGGGGACAGCAAATGAAAAACTGTTTTTT. Translating it yields CASTRGGTANEKLFF.

This chain uses TRBV30 with TRBJ1-3; tentative D call: TRBD1 (6 bases). CDR1 and CDR2 (germline): GTSNPN, SVGIG (reference sequence). The CDR3 consists of 15 residues. V lost 0 bases and J lost 0, with 9 bases in between. CDR3 in amino acids: CAWSVAGDSGNTIYF. The CDR3 coding sequence is TGTGCCTGGAGTGTCGCAGGGGACTCTGGAAACACCATATATTTT.

This chain links TRBV21-1 with TRBJ2-3; TRBD2, as called in the table, went unchecked against the DNA. TRBV21-1 is given as a pseudogene. The CDR3 length is 16 residues. The CDR3, as DNA: TGTGCCAGCCGTCACATTAGCGGGGGGCCCACAGATACGCAGTATTTT. Its translation: CASRHISGGPTDTQYF.

The chain combines TRBV28 with TRBJ1-2, with D maybe TRBD1 (5 bases). The V gene lost 7 bases and the J gene lost 0 bases, with 12 bases spanning the gap. The CDR3 length is 14 residues. CDR1 MDHEN and CDR2 SYDVKM come from the germline V gene. CDR3 sequence (DNA): TGTGCCAGCAACCCGGGGGGGACTAACTATGGCTACACCTTC. Encoded protein: CASNPGGTNYGYTF.

The chain employs TRBV7-9 and TRBJ2-1; 8 bases fit TRBD1. J gave up 1 base and V 6 bases, and 11 bases lay outside the gene matches. Per germline, CDR1 SEHNR and CDR2 FQNEAQ (reference sequence). This CDR3 is 17 amino acids long. The CDR3 DNA sequence: TGTGCCAGCAGGACAGGGACAGGCCTCGGATCCTACAATGAGCAGTTCTTC. Amino acids: CASRTGTGLGSYNEQFF.

The chain couples TRBV3-1 (or the pseudogene TRBV3-2) to TRBJ2-6; 11 bases map to TRBD1. With V trimmed by 5 bases and J by 1 base, 4 bases remained unmatched. This CDR3 has 17 residues. Germline V CDR1 and CDR2: LGHDT, YNNKEL (reference sequence). The CDR3 loop is CASSYGTGGSGANVLTF. CDR3 sequence (DNA): TGTGCCAGCAGCTATGGGACAGGGGGATCTGGGGCCAACGTCCTGACTTTC.

This chain joins TRBV7-2 and TRBJ1-3; D is perhaps TRBD1 (6 bases). V was pared by 6 bases and J by 10 bases, with 16 bases between. The length of the CDR3 is 13 residues. Germline assignment: CDR1 SGHTA and CDR2 FQGNSA. CDR3 DNA: TGTGCCAGCAGTCCCGGACAGCTGGGGACCATATATTTT. This gives the protein CASSPGQLGTIYF.